Reported below is one T cell receptor (beta chain). Antigen: not known. All of the donors were Caucasians in good health. The data originate from a study of identical twins. Points from the study as a whole: Model-predicted out-of-frame TCR alpha sharing fell below observed values in monozygotic twins. Within twin pairs, the out-of-frame alpha sequences they shared showed excess low generation probability.

The CDR3 runs to 17 residues. The V gene's germline CDR1 is KGHDR and CDR2 SFDVKD. Trimming cost V 0 bases and J 4 bases; bases outside gene matches: 8. From the 5' RACE reads, TCRdb called clonotypes with MiXCR, one entry per CDR3 protein. The repertoire holds 400,000 to 600,000 distinct CDR3 sequences, with about 22% as singletons. These sequences were also reported in another study, on yellow fever vaccine responses in identical twins.

The chain combines TRBV24-1 with TRBJ2-1; 7 positions match TRBD1. The receptor's source is a young woman in good health. The specimen sequenced was CD4+ T cells sorted from blood. CDR3: CATSDLGAGTDYNEQFF. The CDR3 coding sequence is TGTGCCACCAGTGATTTGGGTGCCGGGACAGATTACAATGAGCAGTTCTTC.